This TCR beta chain was identified during a study of blood T cells in healthy people across ages. Through a sample-barcoded 5' primer and a J-beta primer mix, a second PCR was run for roughly 6 to 11 cycles. TCRdb processed the 5' RACE reads anew with MiXCR; each CDR3 protein has one entry. Among around 1,800,000 distinct CDR3 sequences listed, around 42% were seen once. This CDR3 is built from 14 residues. Germline CDR1 reads SNHLY; CDR2 reads FYNNEI. V was pared by 8 bases and J by 2 bases, with 12 bases between. This clonotype has only a few counts. Sequences were obtained from blood. The gene calls are TRBV2 and TRBJ2-2; D may be TRBD2 (5 bases). The clonotype was recovered from a human donor in good health. The CDR3 here is CASGPGSNTGELFF. CDR3 in DNA: TGTGCCAGCGGTCCGGGATCTAACACCGGGGAGCTGTTTTTT.